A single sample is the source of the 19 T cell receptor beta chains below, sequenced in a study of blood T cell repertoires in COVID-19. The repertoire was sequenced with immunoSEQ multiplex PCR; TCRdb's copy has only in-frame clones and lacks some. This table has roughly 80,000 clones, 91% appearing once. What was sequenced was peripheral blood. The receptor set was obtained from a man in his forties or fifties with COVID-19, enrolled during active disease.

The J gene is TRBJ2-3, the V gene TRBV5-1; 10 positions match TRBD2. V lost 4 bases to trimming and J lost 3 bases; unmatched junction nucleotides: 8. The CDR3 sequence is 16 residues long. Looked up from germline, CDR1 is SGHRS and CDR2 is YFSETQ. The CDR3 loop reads CASSTPGLARTDTQYF. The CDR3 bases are TGCGCCAGCAGCACGCCGGGACTAGCGCGAACAGATACGCAGTATTTT.

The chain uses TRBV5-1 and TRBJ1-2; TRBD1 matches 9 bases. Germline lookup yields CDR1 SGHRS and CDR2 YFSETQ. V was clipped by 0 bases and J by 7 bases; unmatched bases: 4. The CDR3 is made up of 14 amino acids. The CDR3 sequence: CASSLAGQGGGYTF. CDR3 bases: TGCGCCAGCAGCTTGGCGGGACAGGGAGGTGGCTACACCTTC.

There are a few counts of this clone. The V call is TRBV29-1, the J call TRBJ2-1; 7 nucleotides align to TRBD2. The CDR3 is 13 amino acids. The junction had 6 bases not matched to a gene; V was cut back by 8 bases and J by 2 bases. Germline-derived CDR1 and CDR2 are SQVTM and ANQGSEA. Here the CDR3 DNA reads TGCAGCCTAAGCGGGACCACCTACAATGAGCAGTTCTTC. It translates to CSLSGTTYNEQFF.

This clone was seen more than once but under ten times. In DNA form, the CDR3 reads TGTGCCAGTAGTGCCTCTAGCGGGAACTCAGATACGCAGTATTTT. Translation gives CASSASSGNSDTQYF. The chain combines TRBV19 with TRBJ2-3; 9 bases are a match to TRBD2. The V and J ends lost 5 bases and 4 bases, in that order; junction bases with no gene match: 7. Germline assignment: CDR1 LNHDA and CDR2 SQIVND (reference sequence). CDR3 length: 15 residues.

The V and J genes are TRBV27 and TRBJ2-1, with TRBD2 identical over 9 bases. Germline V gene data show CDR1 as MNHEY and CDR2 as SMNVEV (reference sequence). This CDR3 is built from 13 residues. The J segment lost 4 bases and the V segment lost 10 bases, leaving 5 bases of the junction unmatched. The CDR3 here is CAMQREVYNEQFF. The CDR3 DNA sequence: TGTGCCATGCAGCGGGAGGTGTACAATGAGCAGTTCTTC.

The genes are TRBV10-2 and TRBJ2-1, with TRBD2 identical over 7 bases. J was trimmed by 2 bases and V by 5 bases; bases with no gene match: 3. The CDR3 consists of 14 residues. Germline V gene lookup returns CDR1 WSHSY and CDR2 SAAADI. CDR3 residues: CASSTSDTYNEQFF. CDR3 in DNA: TGCGCCAGCAGTACTAGCGATACCTACAATGAGCAGTTCTTC.

Here the CDR3 reads CASSYVQTEQYF. CDR3 nucleotides: TGTGCCAGCAGTTACGTACAGACCGAGCAGTACTTC. This chain joins TRBV6-2 or TRBV6-3 and TRBJ2-7; D gene unclear. Trimming removed 2 bases from V and 6 bases from J, with 8 bases in between. CDR1 and CDR2 from the germline V gene are MNHEY and SVGEGT. This CDR3 region has 12 residues.

This CDR3 is CASSPESSGNTIYF. The CDR3 nucleotides are TGTGCCAGCTCACCGGAGAGCTCTGGAAACACCATATATTTT. The chain has TRBV18 and TRBJ1-3; D gene unclear. V was shortened by 3 bases and J by 0 bases, with 6 bases between the two germline ends. The germline V gene has CDR1 KGHSH and CDR2 LQKENI. The CDR3 length is 14 residues.

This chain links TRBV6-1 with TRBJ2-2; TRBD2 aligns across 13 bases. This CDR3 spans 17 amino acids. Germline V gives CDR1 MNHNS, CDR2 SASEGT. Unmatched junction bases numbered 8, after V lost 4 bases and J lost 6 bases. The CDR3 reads CASSVPGLAGMAGELFF. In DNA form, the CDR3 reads TGTGCCAGCAGTGTACCGGGACTAGCGGGAATGGCCGGGGAGCTGTTTTTT.

The CDR3 loop is CAWMGLAGSEQFF. The CDR3 DNA reads TGTGCCTGGATGGGACTAGCGGGAAGTGAGCAGTTCTTC. This sequence joins TRBV30 and TRBJ2-1, with TRBD2 identical over 13 bases. Germline V gene data show CDR1 as GTSNPN and CDR2 as SVGIG (reference sequence). V shed 4 bases and J 9 bases; nucleotides not matched to a gene: 3. The CDR3 extends over 13 amino acids.

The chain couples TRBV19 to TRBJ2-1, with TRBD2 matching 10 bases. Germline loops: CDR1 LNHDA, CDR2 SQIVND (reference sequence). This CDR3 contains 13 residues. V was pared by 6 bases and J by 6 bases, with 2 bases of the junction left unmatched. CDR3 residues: CASRLAGSNEQFF. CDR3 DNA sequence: TGTGCCAGTAGACTAGCGGGAAGCAATGAGCAGTTCTTC.

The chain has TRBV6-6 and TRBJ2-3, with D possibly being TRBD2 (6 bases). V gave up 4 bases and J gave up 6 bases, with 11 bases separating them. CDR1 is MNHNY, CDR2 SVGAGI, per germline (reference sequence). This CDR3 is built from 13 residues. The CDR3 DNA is TGTGCCAGCAGTTCGGGGGAAGTGGATACGCAGTATTTT. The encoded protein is CASSSGEVDTQYF.

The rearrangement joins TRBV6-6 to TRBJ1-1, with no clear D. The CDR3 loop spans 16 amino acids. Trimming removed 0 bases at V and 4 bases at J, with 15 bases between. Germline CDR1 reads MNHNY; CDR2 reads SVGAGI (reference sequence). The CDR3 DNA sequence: TGTGCCAGCAGTTACTCAACCCGGGGATTCGGCACTGAAGCTTTCTTT. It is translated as CASSYSTRGFGTEAFF.

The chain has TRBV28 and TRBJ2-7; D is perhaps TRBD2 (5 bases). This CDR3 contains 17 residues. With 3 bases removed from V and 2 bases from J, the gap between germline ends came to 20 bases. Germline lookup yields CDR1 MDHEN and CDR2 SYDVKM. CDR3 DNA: TGTGCCAGCAGTTTGGGGTTAGTGGGAGTACGGACCTACGAGCAGTACGTC. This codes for CASSLGLVGVRTYEQYV.

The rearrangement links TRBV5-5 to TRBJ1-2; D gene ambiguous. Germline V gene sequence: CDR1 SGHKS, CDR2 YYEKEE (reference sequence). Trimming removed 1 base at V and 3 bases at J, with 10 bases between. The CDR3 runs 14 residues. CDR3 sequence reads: CASSLRVADYGYTF. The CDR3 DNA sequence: TGTGCCAGCAGCTTGCGGGTGGCTGACTATGGCTACACCTTC.

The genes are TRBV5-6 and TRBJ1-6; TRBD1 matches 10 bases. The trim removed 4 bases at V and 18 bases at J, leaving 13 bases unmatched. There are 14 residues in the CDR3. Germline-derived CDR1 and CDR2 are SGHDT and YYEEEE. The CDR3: CASSGTSAGQGRHF. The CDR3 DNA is TGTGCCAGCAGCGGTACGTCCGCGGGACAGGGGCGCCACTTT.

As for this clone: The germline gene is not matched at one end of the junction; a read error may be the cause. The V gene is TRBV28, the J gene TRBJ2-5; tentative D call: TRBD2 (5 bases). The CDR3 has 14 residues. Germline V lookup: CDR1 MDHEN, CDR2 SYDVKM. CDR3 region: CASGFVGSTETQYF. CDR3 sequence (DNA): TGTGCCAGCGGTTTTGTTGGGAGTACCGAGACCCAGTACTTC.

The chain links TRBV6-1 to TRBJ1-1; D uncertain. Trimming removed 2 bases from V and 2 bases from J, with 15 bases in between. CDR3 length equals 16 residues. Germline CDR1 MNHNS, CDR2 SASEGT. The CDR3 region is CASSEPRGGSNTEAFF. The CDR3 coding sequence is TGTGCCAGCAGTGAACCCCGGGGAGGGTCAAACACTGAAGCTTTCTTT.

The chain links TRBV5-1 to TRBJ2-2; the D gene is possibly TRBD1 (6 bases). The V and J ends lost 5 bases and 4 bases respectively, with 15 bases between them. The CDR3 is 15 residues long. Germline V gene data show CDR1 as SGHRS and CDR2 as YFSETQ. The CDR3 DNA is TGCGCCAGCAGACCCTTGACAGGCGCCACCGGGGAGCTGTTTTTT. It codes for CASRPLTGATGELFF.